This TCR beta chain was recovered during a study of blood T cell repertoires in COVID-19. Profiling relied on immunoSEQ multiplex PCR, and the TCRdb table lists in-frame clones only, not all of them. This sample has roughly 350,000 clones; 70% to 90% occur once, and the top ten carry about 10%. Trimming pared 8 bases from V and 1 base from J, leaving 13 bases between. Germline V gives CDR1 LNHDA, CDR2 SQIVND (reference sequence). The CDR3 has 14 amino acids. Seattle patients were enrolled while actively infected and followed longitudinally. Sequences were obtained from peripheral blood. The chain combines TRBV19 with TRBJ2-3, with unresolved D. The sequence was obtained from a woman younger than 45 with COVID-19, enrolled during active disease. The CDR3 region is CASRRFLGTDTQYF. CDR3 in DNA: TGTGCCAGTCGCCGGTTCTTGGGCACAGATACGCAGTATTTT.